These T cell receptor beta chains were read from a single sample in a study of identical twins. TCRdb itself ran the 5' RACE reads through MiXCR, one entry per CDR3 protein. The sample records about 720,000 distinct CDR3 sequences, around 8.6% being singletons. These same records also appear under a second study, on yellow fever vaccine responses in identical twins.

Sequenced input: PBMCs. These TCRs come from a woman under 30 in good health. Each CDR3 is given with its conserved first and last residue. The order of the fields is CDR3 protein, CDR3 DNA, V gene, clone size, J gene, D gene. A D gene is named only where the DNA matches it firmly. The size of a clone is reported for some rows only, either as once, few or many, or as a class for expanded clones.

CDR3 protein: CASSLELAGAGDSPLHF
CDR3 DNA: TGTGCCAGCAGTTTAGAGCTCGCGGGGGCAGGGGACTCACCCCTCCACTTT
V gene: TRBV12-3/TRBV12-4
clone size: few
J gene: TRBJ1-6
D gene: NA

CDR3 protein: CASTGGMAYEQYF
CDR3 DNA: TGTGCCAGCACGGGGGGAATGGCCTACGAGCAGTACTTC
V gene: TRBV12-3/TRBV12-4
clone size: many
J gene: TRBJ2-7
D gene: TRBD2

CDR3 protein: CASSLVDPTYEQYF
CDR3 DNA: TGTGCCAGCAGCTTAGTGGATCCGACCTACGAGCAGTACTTC
V gene: TRBV7-2
clone size: few
J gene: TRBJ2-7
D gene: NA

CDR3 protein: CASSTGQGVYNEQFF
CDR3 DNA: TGTGCCAGCAGCACCGGACAGGGAGTCTACAATGAGCAGTTCTTC
V gene: TRBV12-3/TRBV12-4
clone size: many
J gene: TRBJ2-1
D gene: TRBD1

CDR3 protein: CATSPRGAPTDTQYF
CDR3 DNA: TGTGCCACCAGTCCCCGGGGCGCTCCCACAGATACGCAGTATTTT
V gene: TRBV24-1
clone size: NA
J gene: TRBJ2-3
D gene: NA

CDR3 protein: CASSLGTGMNTDTQYF
CDR3 DNA: TGTGCCAGCAGCTTAGGTACAGGGATGAATACAGATACGCAGTATTTT
V gene: TRBV9
clone size: NA
J gene: TRBJ2-3
D gene: NA

CDR3 protein: CASSHSGTEYEQYF
CDR3 DNA: TGTGCCAGCAGCCACTCCGGGACAGAGTACGAGCAGTACTTC
V gene: TRBV5-6
clone size: NA
J gene: TRBJ2-7
D gene: TRBD1

CDR3 protein: CASSLGARIDTQYF
CDR3 DNA: TGTGCCAGCAGCTTAGGCGCCCGGATAGATACGCAGTATTTT
V gene: TRBV5-6
clone size: NA
J gene: TRBJ2-3
D gene: NA

CDR3 protein: CASRLAGEGQKETQYF
CDR3 DNA: TGTGCCAGCAGACTAGCGGGAGAAGGGCAGAAGGAGACCCAGTACTTC
V gene: TRBV6-1
clone size: few
J gene: TRBJ2-5
D gene: TRBD2

CDR3 protein: CASSPLGTDNEQFF
CDR3 DNA: TGCGCCAGCAGCCCCTTGGGGACTGACAATGAGCAGTTCTTC
V gene: TRBV5-1
clone size: NA
J gene: TRBJ2-1
D gene: NA

CDR3 protein: CASSLPLGGGPQETQYF
CDR3 DNA: TGTGCCAGCAGCTTACCCCTCGGCGGGGGACCTCAAGAGACCCAGTACTTC
V gene: TRBV11-2
clone size: NA
J gene: TRBJ2-5
D gene: TRBD2

CDR3 protein: CASSQRVASSSYNEQFF
CDR3 DNA: TGTGCCAGCAGCCAAAGAGTAGCGAGCAGCTCCTACAATGAGCAGTTCTTC
V gene: TRBV4-2
clone size: many
J gene: TRBJ2-1
D gene: NA

CDR3 protein: CASSQEGLEGYNEQFF
CDR3 DNA: TGCGCCAGCAGCCAGGAGGGACTAGAAGGCTACAATGAGCAGTTCTTC
V gene: TRBV4-1
clone size: NA
J gene: TRBJ2-1
D gene: TRBD2

CDR3 protein: CASSPGGLNSYNEQFF
CDR3 DNA: TGTGCCAGCAGCCCGGGTGGCCTCAACTCGTACAATGAGCAGTTCTTC
V gene: TRBV7-6
clone size: few
J gene: TRBJ2-1
D gene: NA

CDR3 protein: CASSLRNWVRGSHEQYF
CDR3 DNA: TGTGCCAGCAGCCTCCGCAATTGGGTGCGGGGGAGCCACGAGCAGTACTTC
V gene: TRBV11-2
clone size: NA
J gene: TRBJ2-7
D gene: TRBD2

CDR3 protein: CASSSTGVGHRELFF
CDR3 DNA: TGTGCCAGCAGTTCCACAGGGGTTGGACACCGGGAGCTGTTTTTT
V gene: TRBV12-3/TRBV12-4
clone size: many
J gene: TRBJ2-2
D gene: TRBD1

CDR3 protein: CATSDPGVNEQFF
CDR3 DNA: TGTGCCACCAGTGACCCAGGGGTCAATGAGCAGTTCTTC
V gene: TRBV24-1
clone size: NA
J gene: TRBJ2-1
D gene: NA

CDR3 protein: CASSQRASGSYEQFF
CDR3 DNA: TGCGCCAGCAGCCAACGGGCTAGCGGGAGTTATGAGCAGTTCTTC
V gene: TRBV4-3
clone size: many
J gene: TRBJ2-1
D gene: TRBD2

CDR3 protein: CASSLVGVVEEKLFF
CDR3 DNA: TGTGCCAGCAGTTTAGTCGGGGTCGTGGAGGAAAAACTGTTTTTT
V gene: TRBV12-3/TRBV12-4
clone size: few
J gene: TRBJ1-4
D gene: NA

CDR3 protein: CSAGFDLFNEQFF
CDR3 DNA: TGCAGTGCCGGGTTCGACCTTTTCAATGAGCAGTTCTTC
V gene: TRBV20-1
clone size: few
J gene: TRBJ2-1
D gene: NA

CDR3 protein: CASSPWTDGELFF
CDR3 DNA: TGTGCCAGCAGCCCGTGGACTGACGGGGAGCTGTTTTTT
V gene: TRBV11-3
clone size: NA
J gene: TRBJ2-2
D gene: NA

CDR3 protein: CSGTQGFSSEQYF
CDR3 DNA: TGCAGCGGAACCCAGGGTTTCTCTTCCGAGCAGTACTTC
V gene: TRBV29-1
clone size: few
J gene: TRBJ2-7
D gene: NA